This TCR beta chain was captured by sequencing in a study of radiation and T cells in renal cell carcinoma. About the research overall: Nephrectomy followed 15 Gy stereotactic body radiation by 4 weeks. Study-wide results and limits: Top tumor clonotypes rose in blood 2 weeks post-radiation, then contracted.

Remarks on this clone: Antigen unknown.

Some clones are missing from TCRdb's copy, which holds only in-frame ones; the method was immunoSEQ multiplex PCR. The sample has about 91,000 clones; over 65% are singletons. V shed 3 bases and J shed 6 bases, with 17 bases lying between them. CDR1 and CDR2 (germline): SNHLY, FYNNEI. The CDR3 totals 15 residues. Stated time point: baseline pretreatment blood. As for treatment: 15 Gy SBRT to primary tumor, nephrectomy 4 weeks later. The J gene is TRBJ1-1, the V gene TRBV2; weak D call: TRBD1 (5 bases). Sequencing was performed on blood, taken from a patient whose treatment included radiotherapy and nephrectomy. The sequence was collected from a man aged 60-69 years with renal cell carcinoma. DNA for the CDR3: TGTGCCAGCAGTGACCCGGGACCCCTTGGGGCTGAAGCTTTCTTT. Its protein product is CASSDPGPLGAEAFF.